The rows below give T cell receptor beta chains drawn from one sample of a study of cytomegalovirus exposure and HLA in healthy donors. TCRdb's copy holds only in-frame clones and misses some; the assay was immunoSEQ multiplex PCR. Among 85,000 to 95,000 clones listed, about 68% were seen once. Sequenced material: PBMCs. These receptors were collected from a man aged 25-45 years in good health and CMV-seropositive. CDR3s include the opening cysteine and the closing phenylalanine or tryptophan. The D gene is left open where the match is weak. Size is stated for part of the rows, as once, few or many counts, or as a class when the clone is expanded.

cdr3_aa cdr3_nt v_call d_call cdr3_length j_call clone_size
CATSSIGQTTIINTEAFF TGTGCCACCAGCTCAATCGGACAGACGACAATAATAAACACTGAAGCTTTCTTT TRBV15 - 18 TRBJ1-1 -
CASSQEMGDEKLFF TGCGCCAGCAGCCAGGAAATGGGAGATGAAAAACTGTTTTTT TRBV4-1 - 14 TRBJ1-4 -
CASSPSGDSLNQPQHF TGTGCCAGCAGTCCTTCCGGGGACAGTCTCAATCAGCCCCAGCATTTT TRBV7-2 TRBD1 16 TRBJ1-5 -
CAGSRQGARGYTF TGTGCCGGGTCGAGACAGGGGGCGCGTGGCTACACCTTC TRBV28 TRBD1 13 TRBJ1-2 -
CASSFSTGGPNSEAFF TGCGCCAGCAGCTTTTCGACAGGGGGTCCGAACTCTGAAGCTTTCTTT TRBV5-1 TRBD1 16 TRBJ1-1 -
CASSPPGGAGETQYF TGTGCCAGCAGCCCCCCTGGCGGGGCAGGAGAGACCCAGTACTTC TRBV5-4 - 15 TRBJ2-5 -
CASSIRHGTSGPYEQYF TGTGCCAGTAGCATACGACACGGGACTAGCGGCCCCTACGAGCAGTACTTC TRBV7-6 TRBD2 17 TRBJ2-7 few
CASLLEGSPLHF TGTGCCTCCCTACTTGAGGGTTCACCCCTCCACTTT TRBV2 - 12 TRBJ1-6 -
CASSARAGDGYTF TGTGCCAGCAGCGCCAGGGCAGGGGACGGCTACACCTTC TRBV9 - 13 TRBJ1-2 -
CASSSVRGKEKLFF TGTGCCAGCAGCTCGGTCCGGGGAAAAGAAAAACTGTTTTTT TRBV11-2 - 14 TRBJ1-4 -
CASRSGGRAETQYF TGCGCCAGCAGATCGGGGGGTCGGGCAGAGACCCAGTACTTC TRBV5-1 TRBD2 14 TRBJ2-5 -
CASSLGLDYNEQFF TGTGCCAGCAGTTTAGGACTAGACTACAATGAGCAGTTCTTC TRBV27 TRBD2 14 TRBJ2-1 -
CATSRPWTVDEKLFF TGTGCCACCAGCAGACCATGGACAGTGGATGAAAAACTGTTTTTT TRBV15 - 15 TRBJ1-4 -
CASSRQINQPQNF TGTGCCAGCAGTCGACAGATTAATCAGCCCCAGAATTTT TRBV7-2 - 13 TRBJ1-5 few
CASRNGQGARNEQFF TGTGCCAGCAGGAACGGACAGGGGGCGCGTAATGAGCAGTTCTTC TRBV6-1 TRBD1 15 TRBJ2-1 few
CASRQGEDTGELFF TGTGCCAGCAGGCAGGGTGAGGACACCGGGGAGCTGTTTTTT TRBV4-2 - 14 TRBJ2-2 -
CSVEGPRGYTEAFF TGCAGCGTTGAAGGACCGCGGGGGTACACTGAAGCTTTCTTT TRBV29-1 - 14 TRBJ1-1 few
CASSVGGQGDTEAFF TGCGCCAGCAGCGTTGGCGGTCAGGGTGATACTGAAGCTTTCTTT TRBV5-1 - 15 TRBJ1-1 -
CAWSMAGGRETQYF TGTGCCTGGAGTATGGCGGGAGGCCGGGAGACCCAGTACTTC TRBV30 TRBD2 14 TRBJ2-5 -
CASSPQGTYYGYTF TGTGCCAGCAGCCCCCAGGGGACATACTATGGCTACACCTTC TRBV5-4 - 14 TRBJ1-2 -
CASSTGTRGVNEQFF TGTGCCAGCAGCACCGGGACTAGAGGAGTCAATGAGCAGTTCTTC TRBV5-4 TRBD2 15 TRBJ2-1 -
CASSDREYSNQPQHF TGTGCCAGCAGCGACAGGGAGTATAGCAATCAGCCCCAGCATTTT TRBV5-8 TRBD1 15 TRBJ1-5 -
CASSLTGQQQETQYF TGTGCCAGCTCACTCACGGGACAGCAACAAGAGACCCAGTACTTC TRBV18 TRBD1 15 TRBJ2-5 -
CASSLRRAEDEAFF TGTGCCAGCAGCCTAAGGAGGGCAGAAGATGAAGCTTTCTTT TRBV7-9 - 14 TRBJ1-1 -
CASSLRLAGSTGELFF TGTGCCAGCAGCCTTCGACTAGCGGGGTCAACCGGGGAGCTGTTTTTT TRBV5-6 TRBD2 16 TRBJ2-2 once
CAWSVSGNHGYTF TGTGCCTGGAGTGTGTCAGGGAACCATGGCTACACCTTC TRBV30 - 13 TRBJ1-2 -
CASSPVGGGQPQHF TGCGCCAGCAGCCCTGTCGGGGGAGGACAGCCCCAGCATTTT TRBV5-1 - 14 TRBJ1-5 -
CATGTDYGYTF TGTGCCACGGGGACAGACTATGGCTACACCTTC TRBV6-5 TRBD1 11 TRBJ1-2 -
CASSVGTSSSGANVLTF TGTGCCAGCAGCGTAGGAACGTCTAGCTCTGGGGCCAACGTCCTGACTTTC TRBV9 - 17 TRBJ2-6 -
CASGLPSGLYNEQFF TGTGCTAGTGGTTTGCCTAGCGGATTGTACAATGAGCAGTTCTTC TRBV12-5 TRBD2 15 TRBJ2-1 -
CASSVGGLPVTDTQYF TGTGCCAGCAGCGTAGGCGGTTTGCCAGTCACCGATACGCAGTATTTT TRBV9 - 16 TRBJ2-3 -
CASSQAGGFNEQFF TGCGCCAGCAGCCAAGCAGGGGGGTTCAATGAGCAGTTCTTC TRBV4-3 - 14 TRBJ2-1 -
CASSDRYPLVGNQPQHF TGTGCCAGCAGTGATCGCTATCCCCTGGTAGGCAATCAGCCCCAGCATTTT TRBV6-1 - 17 TRBJ1-5 few
CASRPRAGDNYGYTF TGTGCCAGCAGGCCCCGGGCAGGGGACAACTATGGCTACACCTTC TRBV2 - 15 TRBJ1-2 -
CASSVGQGNYGYTF TGTGCCAGCAGCGTAGGGCAGGGGAACTATGGCTACACCTTC TRBV9 - 14 TRBJ1-2 -
CASTPGTSGINEQFF TGCGCCAGCACCCCCGGGACTAGCGGAATCAATGAGCAGTTCTTC TRBV5-1 TRBD2 15 TRBJ2-1 -
CASSDWADTNTGELFF TGTGCCAGCAGTGATTGGGCGGACACGAACACCGGGGAGCTGTTTTTT TRBV2 - 16 TRBJ2-2 -
CASSLTGQNTEAFF TGTGCCAGCAGCTTAACGGGACAGAACACTGAAGCTTTCTTT TRBV7-9 - 14 TRBJ1-1 once
CSAVDRRLAFF TGCAGTGCCGTTGACAGGCGCCTGGCTTTCTTT TRBV20-1 - 11 TRBJ1-1 once
CASSSQEGANTEAFF TGCGCCAGCAGCTCCCAGGAGGGTGCGAACACTGAAGCTTTCTTT TRBV4-3 - 15 TRBJ1-1 few
CASSVEGYNEQFF TGTGCCAGCAGTGTCGAGGGTTACAATGAGCAGTTCTTC TRBV27 - 13 TRBJ2-1 -
CAEPSIGANYGYTF TGTGCCGAACCCTCTATAGGAGCTAACTATGGCTACACCTTC TRBV6-5 - 14 TRBJ1-2 -